Listed below are T cell receptor beta chains from one sample, sequenced in a study of blood T cell repertoires in COVID-19. Produced via immunoSEQ multiplex PCR; TCRdb's table is partial and in-frame only. The sample includes 350,000 to 550,000 clones, 70% to 90% of them seen just once. Sequenced sample: PBMCs or T cells enriched from blood (not recorded which). The receptors were sampled from a woman under 30 with acute COVID-19. Each CDR3 is given with its conserved first and last residue. A D gene is named only where the DNA matches it firmly. Some rows have no size entry. The others give once, few or many, or a class for an expanded clone.

d_call: TRBD1
j_call: TRBJ1-1
clone_size: once
v_call: TRBV11-2
cdr3_aa: CASSLPRGKANTEAFF
cdr3_nt: TGTGCCAGCAGCCTACCCAGGGGGAAGGCGAACACTGAAGCTTTCTTT

d_call: TRBD2
j_call: TRBJ2-1
clone_size: -
v_call: TRBV9
cdr3_aa: CASSVRTSNEQFF
cdr3_nt: TGTGCCAGCAGCGTAAGGACTAGCAATGAGCAGTTCTTC

d_call: TRBD2
j_call: TRBJ2-6
clone_size: -
v_call: TRBV14
cdr3_aa: CASSQLAGVRGANVLTF
cdr3_nt: TGTGCCAGCAGCCAGCTAGCGGGAGTTCGTGGGGCCAACGTCCTGACTTTC

d_call: -
j_call: TRBJ2-5
clone_size: -
v_call: TRBV7-2
cdr3_aa: CASSPGGAGETQYF
cdr3_nt: TGTGCCAGCAGCCCTGGCGGGGCGGGGGAGACCCAGTACTTC

d_call: -
j_call: TRBJ1-4
clone_size: -
v_call: TRBV30
cdr3_aa: CAWSREKLFF
cdr3_nt: TGTGCCTGGAGTCGGGAAAAACTGTTTTTT

d_call: -
j_call: TRBJ1-2
clone_size: -
v_call: TRBV6-5
cdr3_aa: CASIPYRDLGYTF
cdr3_nt: TGTGCCAGCATCCCTTACAGGGACCTTGGCTACACCTTC

d_call: TRBD1
j_call: TRBJ1-3
clone_size: -
v_call: TRBV6-2/TRBV6-3
cdr3_aa: CASSLLWDRFFVYSGVQGGNTIYF
cdr3_nt: TGTGCCAGCAGCCTATTGTGGGACAGATTCTTCGTTTATTCCGGCGTCCAAGGAGGAAACACCATATATTTT

d_call: -
j_call: TRBJ2-3
clone_size: -
v_call: TRBV4-3
cdr3_aa: CASSGQAGTDTQYF
cdr3_nt: TGCGCCAGCAGCGGCCAAGCGGGCACAGATACGCAGTATTTT

d_call: -
j_call: TRBJ1-1
clone_size: -
v_call: TRBV6-5
cdr3_aa: CASSRGHLNTEAFF
cdr3_nt: TGTGCCAGCAGTCGGGGACACCTGAACACTGAAGCTTTCTTT

d_call: -
j_call: TRBJ2-7
clone_size: -
v_call: TRBV19
cdr3_aa: CASSIALSSYEQYF
cdr3_nt: TGTGCCAGTAGTATAGCTCTGTCGTCCTACGAGCAGTACTTC

d_call: -
j_call: TRBJ2-3
clone_size: -
v_call: TRBV7-6
cdr3_aa: CASSLVDYRGDTQYF
cdr3_nt: TGTGCCAGCAGCTTAGTAGACTATAGAGGAGATACGCAGTATTTT

d_call: -
j_call: TRBJ1-2
clone_size: -
v_call: TRBV28
cdr3_aa: CASSPVTYGYTF
cdr3_nt: TGTGCCAGCAGCCCGGTTACCTATGGCTACACCTTC

d_call: -
j_call: TRBJ2-3
clone_size: -
v_call: TRBV7-2
cdr3_aa: CASSLILVMTDTQYF
cdr3_nt: TGTGCCAGCAGCTTAATACTAGTCATGACAGATACGCAGTATTTT

d_call: -
j_call: TRBJ2-3
clone_size: once
v_call: TRBV1
cdr3_aa: CTSSQGLGPDTQYF
cdr3_nt: TGCACCAGCAGCCAGGGACTAGGCCCGGATACGCAGTATTTT

d_call: -
j_call: TRBJ2-3
clone_size: few
v_call: TRBV5-4
cdr3_aa: CASSLLQGTDTQYF
cdr3_nt: TGTGCCAGCAGCTTGCTCCAGGGAACAGATACGCAGTATTTT

d_call: TRBD1
j_call: TRBJ2-7
clone_size: -
v_call: TRBV5-4
cdr3_aa: CASKPGQGVYEQYF
cdr3_nt: TGTGCCAGCAAACCTGGACAGGGGGTTTACGAGCAGTACTTC

d_call: TRBD2
j_call: TRBJ2-7
clone_size: -
v_call: TRBV11-2
cdr3_aa: CASSLETSGSYEQYF
cdr3_nt: TGTGCCAGCAGCTTAGAGACTAGCGGGAGTTACGAGCAGTACTTC

d_call: -
j_call: TRBJ2-3
clone_size: -
v_call: TRBV7-2
cdr3_aa: CASRPPGTDTQYF
cdr3_nt: TGTGCCAGCAGGCCCCCGGGGACAGATACGCAGTATTTT

d_call: TRBD2
j_call: TRBJ2-5
clone_size: -
v_call: TRBV3-1/TRBV3-2
cdr3_aa: CASSHGLAGADETQYF
cdr3_nt: TGTGCCAGCAGCCATGGACTAGCGGGAGCTGATGAGACCCAGTACTTC

d_call: TRBD1
j_call: TRBJ2-7
clone_size: few
v_call: TRBV11-3
cdr3_aa: CASSHTDRAYEQYF
cdr3_nt: TGTGCCAGCAGCCATACGGACAGGGCCTACGAGCAGTACTTC

d_call: TRBD2
j_call: TRBJ2-3
clone_size: -
v_call: TRBV27
cdr3_aa: CASRGLGGIGRSTDTQYF
cdr3_nt: TGTGCCAGCAGGGGACTAGGCGGGATCGGGCGTAGCACAGATACGCAGTATTTT